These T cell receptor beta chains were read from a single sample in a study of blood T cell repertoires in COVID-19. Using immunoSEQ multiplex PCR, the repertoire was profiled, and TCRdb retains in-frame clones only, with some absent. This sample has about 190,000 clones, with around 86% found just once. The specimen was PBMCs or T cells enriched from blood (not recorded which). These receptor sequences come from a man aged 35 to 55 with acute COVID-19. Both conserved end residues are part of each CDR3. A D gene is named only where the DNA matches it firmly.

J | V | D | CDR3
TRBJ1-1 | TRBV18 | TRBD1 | CASSQGQGDTEAFF
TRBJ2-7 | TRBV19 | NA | CASSNPMAGVPYEQYF
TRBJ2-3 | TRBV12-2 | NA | CASRLVEAPYYTDTQYF
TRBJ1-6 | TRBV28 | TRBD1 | CASSGGTGLSPLHF
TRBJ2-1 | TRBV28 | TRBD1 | CASLRSGTGSYNEQFF
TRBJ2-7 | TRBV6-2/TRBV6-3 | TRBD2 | CASSYSRGLAGGYEQYF
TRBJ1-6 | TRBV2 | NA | CASKPEETYNSPLHF
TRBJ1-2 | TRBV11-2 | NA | CASSLNGAGGYGYTF
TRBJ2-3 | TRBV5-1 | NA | CASSFTGSLVDTQYF
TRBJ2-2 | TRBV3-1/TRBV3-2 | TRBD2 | CASSPTDDPARDYNTGELFF
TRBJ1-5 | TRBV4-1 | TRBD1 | CASSQDLAGGIQPQHF
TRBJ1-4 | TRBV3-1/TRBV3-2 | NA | CASSHRAVTEKLFF
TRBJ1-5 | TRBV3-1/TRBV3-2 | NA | CASGRQGGGNQPQHF
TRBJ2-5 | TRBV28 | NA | CASSGSISRETQYF
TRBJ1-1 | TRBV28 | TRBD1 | CASRRTGGSTEAFF
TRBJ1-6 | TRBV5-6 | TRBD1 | CASSKFDRGSSPLHF
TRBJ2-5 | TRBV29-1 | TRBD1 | CSVGQGDETQYF
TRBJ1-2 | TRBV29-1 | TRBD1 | CSVEGDRGDRYGYTF
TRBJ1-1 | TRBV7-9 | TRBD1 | CASSRDTGQGSTEAFF
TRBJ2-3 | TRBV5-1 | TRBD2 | CASSLAGAGDTQYF
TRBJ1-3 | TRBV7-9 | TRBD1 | CASSQDRSNTIYF
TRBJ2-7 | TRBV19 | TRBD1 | CASSSTGAYEQYF